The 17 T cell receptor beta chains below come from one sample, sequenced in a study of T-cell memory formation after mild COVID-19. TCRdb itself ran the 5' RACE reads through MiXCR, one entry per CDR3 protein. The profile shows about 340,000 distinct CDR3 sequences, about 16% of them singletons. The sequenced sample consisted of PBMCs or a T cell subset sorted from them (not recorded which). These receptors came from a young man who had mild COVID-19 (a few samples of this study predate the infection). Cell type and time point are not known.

The CDR3 DNA reads TGTGCCAGCAGCGAAAGACAGGGGGCAATCGACGAGCAGTACTTC. As protein: CASSERQGAIDEQYF. The chain couples TRBV7-2 to TRBJ2-7; the match to TRBD1 covers 10 bases. Germline V CDR1 and CDR2: SGHTA, FQGNSA. Unmatched junction bases numbered 9, after V lost 5 bases and J lost 5 bases. This CDR3 is 15 amino acids long.

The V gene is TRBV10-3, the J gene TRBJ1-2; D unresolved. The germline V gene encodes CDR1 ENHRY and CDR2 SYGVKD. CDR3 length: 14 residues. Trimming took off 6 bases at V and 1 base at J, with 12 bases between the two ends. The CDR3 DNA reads TGTGCCATCAGCAACCGGGTCGGTAACTATGGCTACACCTTC. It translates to CAISNRVGNYGYTF.

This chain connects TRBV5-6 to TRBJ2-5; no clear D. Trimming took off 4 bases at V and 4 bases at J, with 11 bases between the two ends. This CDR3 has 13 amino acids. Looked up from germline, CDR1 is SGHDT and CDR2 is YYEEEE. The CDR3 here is CASSTFTRETQYF. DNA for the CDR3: TGTGCCAGCAGCACCTTCACTCGAGAGACCCAGTACTTC. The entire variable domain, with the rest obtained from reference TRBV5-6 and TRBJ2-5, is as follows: DAGVTQSPTHLIKTRGQQVTLRCSPKSGHDTVSWYQQALGQGPQFIFQYYEEEERQRGNFPDRFSGHQFPNYSSELNVNALLLGDSALYLCASSTFTRETQYFGPGTRLLVL.

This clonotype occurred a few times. CDR3 loop: CASSQDIGGGTDTQYF. DNA of the CDR3: TGCGCCAGCAGCCAAGATATAGGGGGTGGAACAGATACGCAGTATTTT. V usage is TRBV4-3 and J usage is TRBJ2-3; weak D call: TRBD1 (6 bases). Looked up from germline, CDR1 is LGHNA and CDR2 is YSLEER. V was clipped by 0 bases and J by 3 bases, with 13 bases between them. This CDR3 is built from 16 residues.

CDR3 sequence (DNA): TGCGCCAGCAGCCCGAGCTACAACACTGAAGCTTTCTTT. Encoded protein: CASSPSYNTEAFF. The J gene is TRBJ1-1, the V gene TRBV5-1, with unresolved D. Germline CDR1 reads SGHRS; CDR2 reads YFSETQ. Trimming took off 4 bases at V and 2 bases at J, with 9 bases between the two ends. The CDR3 extends over 13 amino acids.

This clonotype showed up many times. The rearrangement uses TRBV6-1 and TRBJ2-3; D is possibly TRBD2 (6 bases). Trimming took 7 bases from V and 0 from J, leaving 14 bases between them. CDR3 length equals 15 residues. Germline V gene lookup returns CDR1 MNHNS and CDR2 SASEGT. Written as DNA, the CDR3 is TGTGCCAGCATCCTGACGGGAGCTAGCACAGATACGCAGTATTTT. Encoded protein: CASILTGASTDTQYF.

This CDR3 reads CASSEQPVGNQPQHF. The CDR3 nucleotides read TGTGCCAGCAGTGAACAGCCTGTGGGCAATCAGCCCCAGCATTTT. V gene TRBV2 combines with J gene TRBJ1-5; D not resolved. Looked up from germline, CDR1 is SNHLY and CDR2 is FYNNEI. Trimming took 2 bases from V and 2 from J, leaving 10 bases between them. The CDR3 length is 15 residues.

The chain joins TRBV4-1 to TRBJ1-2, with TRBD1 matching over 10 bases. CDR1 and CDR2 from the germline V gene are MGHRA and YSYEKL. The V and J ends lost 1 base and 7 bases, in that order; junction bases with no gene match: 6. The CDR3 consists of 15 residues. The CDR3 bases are TGCGCCAGCAGCCAAGTTGACAGGGGGCTCGGTGGCTACACCTTC. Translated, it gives CASSQVDRGLGGYTF.

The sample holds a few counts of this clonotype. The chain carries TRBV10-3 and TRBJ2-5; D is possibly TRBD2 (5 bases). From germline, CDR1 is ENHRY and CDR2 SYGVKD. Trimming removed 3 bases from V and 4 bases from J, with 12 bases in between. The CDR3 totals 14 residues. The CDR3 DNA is TGTGCCATCAGTGACCCACGAGGGATAGAGACCCAGTACTTC. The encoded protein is CAISDPRGIETQYF.

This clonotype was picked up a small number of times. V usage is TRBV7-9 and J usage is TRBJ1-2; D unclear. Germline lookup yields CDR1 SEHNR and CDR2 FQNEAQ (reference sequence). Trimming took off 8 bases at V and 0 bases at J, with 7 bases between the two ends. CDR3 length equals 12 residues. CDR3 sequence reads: CASVVANYGYTF. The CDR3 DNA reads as TGTGCCAGCGTGGTGGCTAACTATGGCTACACCTTC.

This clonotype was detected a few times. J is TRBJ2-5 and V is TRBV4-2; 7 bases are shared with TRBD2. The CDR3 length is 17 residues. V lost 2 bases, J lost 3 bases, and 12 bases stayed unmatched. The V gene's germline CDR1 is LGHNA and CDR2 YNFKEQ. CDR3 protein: CASSQPPRRGREETQYF. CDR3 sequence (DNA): TGTGCCAGCAGCCAACCCCCGAGGCGGGGGAGGGAAGAGACCCAGTACTTC.

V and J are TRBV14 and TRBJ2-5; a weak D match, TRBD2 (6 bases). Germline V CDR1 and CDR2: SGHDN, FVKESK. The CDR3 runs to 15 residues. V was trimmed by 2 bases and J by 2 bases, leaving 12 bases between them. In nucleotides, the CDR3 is TGTGCCAGCAGCCAATATCCGCGGGATCAAGAGACCCAGTACTTC. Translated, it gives CASSQYPRDQETQYF.

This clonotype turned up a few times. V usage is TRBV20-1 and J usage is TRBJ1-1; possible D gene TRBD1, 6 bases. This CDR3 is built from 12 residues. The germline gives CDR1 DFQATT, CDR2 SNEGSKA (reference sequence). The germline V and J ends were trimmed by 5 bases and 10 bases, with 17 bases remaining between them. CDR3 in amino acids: CSAGGTIGGAFF. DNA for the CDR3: TGCAGTGCTGGTGGGACAATTGGAGGAGCTTTCTTT.

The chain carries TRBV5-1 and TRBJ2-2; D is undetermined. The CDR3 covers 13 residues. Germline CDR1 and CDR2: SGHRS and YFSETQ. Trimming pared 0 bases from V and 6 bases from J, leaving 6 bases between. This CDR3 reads CASSLGFSGELFF. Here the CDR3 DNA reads TGCGCCAGCAGCTTGGGGTTCTCCGGGGAGCTGTTTTTT.

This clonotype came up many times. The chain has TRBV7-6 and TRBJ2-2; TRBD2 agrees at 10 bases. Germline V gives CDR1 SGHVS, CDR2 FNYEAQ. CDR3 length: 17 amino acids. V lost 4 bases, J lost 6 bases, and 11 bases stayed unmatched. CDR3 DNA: TGTGCCAGCAGCTCCAATCCCGGGACTAGCGCCCCCGGGGAGCTGTTTTTT. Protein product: CASSSNPGTSAPGELFF. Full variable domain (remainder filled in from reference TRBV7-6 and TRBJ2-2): GAGVSQSPRYKVTKRGQDVALRCDPISGHVSLYWYRQALGQGPEFLTYFNYEAQQDKSGLPNDRFSAERPEGSISTLTIQRTEQRDSAMYRCASSSNPGTSAPGELFFGEGSRLTVL.

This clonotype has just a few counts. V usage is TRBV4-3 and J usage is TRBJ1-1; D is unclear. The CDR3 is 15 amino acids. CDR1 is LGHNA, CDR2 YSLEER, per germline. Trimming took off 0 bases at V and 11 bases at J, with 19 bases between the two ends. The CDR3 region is CASSQDTKGFLQAFF. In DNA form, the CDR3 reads TGCGCCAGCAGCCAAGATACTAAGGGATTTCTACAGGCTTTCTTT.

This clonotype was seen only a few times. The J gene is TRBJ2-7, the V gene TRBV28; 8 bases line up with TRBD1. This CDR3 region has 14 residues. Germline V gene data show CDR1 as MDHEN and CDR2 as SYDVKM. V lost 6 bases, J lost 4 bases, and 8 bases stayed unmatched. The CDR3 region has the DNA TGTGCCAGCAGGAGGACCGGGACAGGATACGAGCAGTACGTC. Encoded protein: CASRRTGTGYEQYV.